This T cell receptor (beta chain) was sequenced during a study of CD8 T cells in Susac syndrome. This CDR3 region has 13 residues. J gave up 4 bases and V 0 bases, and 2 bases lay outside the gene matches. Germline loops: CDR1 GTSNPN, CDR2 SVGIG (reference sequence). This clonotype was observed a single time. TCR beta sequences were obtained from blood CD8+ and CD4+ T cells. While serving as controls, healthy donors were matched for age and sex. Random hexamers were used to reverse transcribe an amount of roughly 0.5 to 1 ug RNA. Amplification of TCR beta CDR3 used immunoSEQ multiplex PCR across 54 Vbeta and 13 Jbeta. TCRdb re-derived calls from the immunoSEQ multiplex PCR reads in MiXCR, one entry per CDR3 protein. The data hold 110,000 or so distinct CDR3 sequences, with 92% observed a single time.

Sequencing used CD4+ T cells from PBMCs. This receptor was obtained from a human donor in good health. This chain connects TRBV30 to TRBJ1-1, with 7 bases that match TRBD1. The CDR3 nucleotides are TGTGCCTGGAGTGTAGCAGGGGGCACTGAAGCTTTCTTT. The encoded protein is CAWSVAGGTEAFF.